The source of this T cell receptor (beta chain) is a study of control samples from healthy donors and cancer patients. TCRdb's copy holds only in-frame clones and misses some; the assay was immunoSEQ multiplex PCR. The sample includes some 71,000 clones, approximately 87% of them seen just once. Specimen: PBMCs. The sequence was obtained from a woman aged 45-60 years with head and neck cancer.

The DNA of the CDR3 is TGTGCCAGTGTTCCGGGGAGAGGGGGCACTGAAGCTTTCTTT. Translated: CASVPGRGGTEAFF. V gene TRBV19 combines with J gene TRBJ1-1, with a possible D match to TRBD1 (6 bases). Germline-derived CDR1 and CDR2 are LNHDA and SQIVND (reference sequence). The ends were cut back, 8 bases at V and 4 bases at J, with 17 bases in the middle. The CDR3 runs 14 residues.